This T cell receptor beta chain is from a study of T cells in Graves' hyperthyroidism and ophthalmopathy. These patients, aged 18 to 65, had recently diagnosed hyperthyroidism lasting under 2 months. Template material for amplifying TCR beta CDR3 regions consisted of RNA transcripts. The HTBI set primed first-round TCR CDR3 RT-PCR. TCRdb re-derived calls from the multiplex PCR reads in MiXCR, one entry per CDR3 protein. This table has fewer than 550,000 distinct CDR3 sequences, around a sixth appearing once. The table lists this clonotype with many counts. Germline V gene data show CDR1 as LNHNV and CDR2 as YYDKDF (reference sequence). The CDR3 runs 14 residues. The junction had 5 bases not matched to a gene; V was cut back by 0 bases and J by 7 bases.

The chain is built from TRBV15 and TRBJ1-2; 7 bases agree with TRBD1. The source is a woman younger than 35 with Graves' hyperthyroidism. Sequencing input: blood. DNA of the CDR3: TGTGCCACCAGCAGAGATAAGGGGGCAGTTGGCTACACCTTC. This sequence encodes CATSRDKGAVGYTF.